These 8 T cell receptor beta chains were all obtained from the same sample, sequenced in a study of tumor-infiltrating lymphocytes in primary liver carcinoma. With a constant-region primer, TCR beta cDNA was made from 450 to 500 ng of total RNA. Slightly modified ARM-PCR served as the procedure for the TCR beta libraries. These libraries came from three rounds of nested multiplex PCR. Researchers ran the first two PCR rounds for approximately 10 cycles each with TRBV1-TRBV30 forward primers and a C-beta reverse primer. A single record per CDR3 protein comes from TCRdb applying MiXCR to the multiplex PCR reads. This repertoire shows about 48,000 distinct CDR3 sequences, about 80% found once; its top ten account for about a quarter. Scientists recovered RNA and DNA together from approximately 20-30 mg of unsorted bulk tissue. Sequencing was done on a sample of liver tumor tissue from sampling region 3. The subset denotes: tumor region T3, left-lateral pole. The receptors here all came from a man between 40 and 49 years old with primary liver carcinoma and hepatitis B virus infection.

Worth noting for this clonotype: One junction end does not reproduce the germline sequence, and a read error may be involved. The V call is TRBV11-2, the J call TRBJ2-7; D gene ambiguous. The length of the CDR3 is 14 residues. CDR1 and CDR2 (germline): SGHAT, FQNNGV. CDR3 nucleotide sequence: TGTGCCAGCAGCTTAACCCACGGAGCCTGCGAGGAGTACTTC. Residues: CASSLTHGACEEYF.

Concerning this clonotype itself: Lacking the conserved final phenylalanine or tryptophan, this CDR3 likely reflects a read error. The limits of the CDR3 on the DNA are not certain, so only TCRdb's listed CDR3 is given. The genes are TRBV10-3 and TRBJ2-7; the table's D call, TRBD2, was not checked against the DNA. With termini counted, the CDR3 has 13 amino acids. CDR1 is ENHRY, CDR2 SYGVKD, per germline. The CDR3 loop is CAISGLADHELYL.

The CDR3 region has the DNA TGTGTCATCAGCTCGACGGGGATATTATTGCCCCAGTACTTC. Residues: CVISSTGILLPQYF. The chain recombines TRBV11-2 with TRBJ2-5; maybe TRBD2 (5 bases). The CDR3 length is 14 residues. From germline, CDR1 is SGHAT and CDR2 FQNNGV.

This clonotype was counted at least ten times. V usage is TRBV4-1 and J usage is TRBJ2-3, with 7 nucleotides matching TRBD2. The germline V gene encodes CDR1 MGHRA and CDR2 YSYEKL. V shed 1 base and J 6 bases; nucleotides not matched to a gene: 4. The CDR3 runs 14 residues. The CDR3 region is CASSQGSSGDTQYF. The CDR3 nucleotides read TGCGCCAGCAGCCAAGGATCTAGCGGCGATACGCAGTATTTT.

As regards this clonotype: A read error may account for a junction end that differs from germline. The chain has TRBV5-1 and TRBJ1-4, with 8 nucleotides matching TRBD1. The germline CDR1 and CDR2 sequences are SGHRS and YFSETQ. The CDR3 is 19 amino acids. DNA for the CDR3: TGCGCCAGCAGCTCGGGTATCTTAGAGCCGGGACAGGACGGGGAAAAGCTGTTTTTT. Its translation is CASSSGILEPGQDGEKLFF.

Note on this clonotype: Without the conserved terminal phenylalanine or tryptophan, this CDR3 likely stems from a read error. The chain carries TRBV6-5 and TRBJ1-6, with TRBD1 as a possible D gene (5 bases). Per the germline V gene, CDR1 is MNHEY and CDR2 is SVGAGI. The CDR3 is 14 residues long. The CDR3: CAGSYRDRNSPLHI. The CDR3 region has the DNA TGTGCCGGCAGTTACCGGGACCGAAATTCACCCCTCCACATT.

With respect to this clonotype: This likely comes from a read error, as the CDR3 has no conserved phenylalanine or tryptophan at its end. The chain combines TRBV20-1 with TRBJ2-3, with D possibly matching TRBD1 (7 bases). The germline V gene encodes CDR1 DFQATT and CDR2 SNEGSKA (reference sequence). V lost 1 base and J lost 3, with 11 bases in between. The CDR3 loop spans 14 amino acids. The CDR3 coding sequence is TGCAGTGCTAGAGGGGCAGGGGGGACAGATACGCAGTATTAT. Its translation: CSARGAGGTDTQYY.

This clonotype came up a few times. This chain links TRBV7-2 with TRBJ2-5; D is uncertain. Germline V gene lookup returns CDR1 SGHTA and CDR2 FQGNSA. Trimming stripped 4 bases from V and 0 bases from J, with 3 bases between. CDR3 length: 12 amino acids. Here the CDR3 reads CASSSYQETQYF. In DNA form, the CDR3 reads TGTGCCAGCAGCTCCTACCAAGAGACCCAGTACTTC.